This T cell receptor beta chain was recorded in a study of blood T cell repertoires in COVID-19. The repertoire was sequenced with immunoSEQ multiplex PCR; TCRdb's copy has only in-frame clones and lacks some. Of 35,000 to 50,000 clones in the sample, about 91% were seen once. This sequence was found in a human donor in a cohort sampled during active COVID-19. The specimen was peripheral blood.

For the CDR3, the DNA is TGTGCCAGCAGCCAAGAAGCCGGAGGGTGGAGGTATGGCTACACCTTC. Amino acids: CASSQEAGGWRYGYTF. V and J are TRBV3-1 (or the pseudogene TRBV3-2) and TRBJ1-2, with no clear D. Germline V gene data show CDR1 as LGHDT and CDR2 as YNNKEL (reference sequence). CDR3 length: 16 amino acids. The ends were cut back, 0 bases at V and 5 bases at J, with 16 bases in the middle.